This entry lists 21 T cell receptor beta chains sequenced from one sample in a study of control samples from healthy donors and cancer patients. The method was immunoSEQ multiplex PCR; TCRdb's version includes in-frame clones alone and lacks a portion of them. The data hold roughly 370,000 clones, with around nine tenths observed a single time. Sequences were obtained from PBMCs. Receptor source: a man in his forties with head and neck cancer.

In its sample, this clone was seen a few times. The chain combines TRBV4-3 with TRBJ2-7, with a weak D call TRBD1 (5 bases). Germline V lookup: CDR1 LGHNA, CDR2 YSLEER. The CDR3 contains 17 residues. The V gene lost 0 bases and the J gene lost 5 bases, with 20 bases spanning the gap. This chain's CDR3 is CASSQEVSSRVQDEQYF. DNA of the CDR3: TGCGCCAGCAGCCAAGAGGTCTCTTCCAGGGTCCAGGACGAGCAGTACTTC.

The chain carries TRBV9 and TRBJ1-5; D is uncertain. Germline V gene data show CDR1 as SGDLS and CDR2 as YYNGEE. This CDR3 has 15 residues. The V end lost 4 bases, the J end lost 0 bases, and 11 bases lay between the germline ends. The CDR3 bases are TGTGCCAGCAGCCCAACCGCAGATAGCAATCAGCCCCAGCATTTT. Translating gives CASSPTADSNQPQHF.

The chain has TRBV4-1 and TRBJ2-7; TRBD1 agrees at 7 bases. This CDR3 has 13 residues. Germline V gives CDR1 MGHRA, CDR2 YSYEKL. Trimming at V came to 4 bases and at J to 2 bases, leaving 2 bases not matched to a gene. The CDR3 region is CASSLGTAYEQYF. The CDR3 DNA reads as TGCGCCAGCAGCCTCGGGACAGCCTACGAGCAGTACTTC.

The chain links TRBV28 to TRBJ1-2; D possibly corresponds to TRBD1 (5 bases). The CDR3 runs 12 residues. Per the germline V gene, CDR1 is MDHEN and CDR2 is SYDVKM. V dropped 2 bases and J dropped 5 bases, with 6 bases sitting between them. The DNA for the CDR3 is TGTGCCAGCAGTTTAGACAGTTATGGCTACACCTTC. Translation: CASSLDSYGYTF.

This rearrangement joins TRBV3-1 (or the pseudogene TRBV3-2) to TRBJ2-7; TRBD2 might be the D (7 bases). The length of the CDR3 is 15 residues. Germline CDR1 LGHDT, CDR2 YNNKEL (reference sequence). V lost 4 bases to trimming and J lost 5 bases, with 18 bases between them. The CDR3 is CASSRSPGGYDEQYF. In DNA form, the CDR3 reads TGTGCCAGCAGCCGTAGCCCGGGGGGCTACGACGAGCAGTACTTC.

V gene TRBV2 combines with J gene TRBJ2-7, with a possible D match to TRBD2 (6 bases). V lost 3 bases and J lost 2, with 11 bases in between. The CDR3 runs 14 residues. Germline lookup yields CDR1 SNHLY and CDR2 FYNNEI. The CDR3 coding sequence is TGTGCCAGCAGTGAGGCGGGGTGGGCCTACGAGCAGTACTTC. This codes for CASSEAGWAYEQYF.

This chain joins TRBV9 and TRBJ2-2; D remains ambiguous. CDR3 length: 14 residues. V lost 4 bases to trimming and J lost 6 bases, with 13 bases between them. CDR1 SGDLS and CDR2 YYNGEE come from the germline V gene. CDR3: CASSNSGKAGELFF. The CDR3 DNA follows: TGTGCCAGCAGCAACAGTGGGAAAGCCGGGGAGCTGTTTTTT.

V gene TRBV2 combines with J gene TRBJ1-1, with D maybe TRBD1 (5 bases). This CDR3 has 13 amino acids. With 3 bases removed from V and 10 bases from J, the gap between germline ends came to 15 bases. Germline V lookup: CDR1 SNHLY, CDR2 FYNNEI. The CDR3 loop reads CASSELAGGAAFF. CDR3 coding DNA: TGTGCCAGCAGTGAGTTGGCCGGCGGGGCAGCTTTCTTT.

The CDR3 sequence is CASSLCSQAWPDGVSYEQYF. The CDR3 bases are TGTGCCAGCAGTTTATGCTCCCAGGCCTGGCCCGACGGCGTTTCCTACGAGCAGTACTTC. The V call is TRBV27, the J call TRBJ2-7; no clear D. V shed 1 base and J shed 1 base, with 26 bases lying between them. The CDR3 runs 20 residues. Germline V gives CDR1 MNHEY, CDR2 SMNVEV (reference sequence).

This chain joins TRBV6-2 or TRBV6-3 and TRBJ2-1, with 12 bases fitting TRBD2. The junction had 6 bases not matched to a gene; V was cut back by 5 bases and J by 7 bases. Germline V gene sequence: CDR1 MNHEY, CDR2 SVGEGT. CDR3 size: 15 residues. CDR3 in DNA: TGTGCCAGCAGTATGACTAGCGGGGGAGTTAATGAGCAGTTCTTC. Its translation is CASSMTSGGVNEQFF.

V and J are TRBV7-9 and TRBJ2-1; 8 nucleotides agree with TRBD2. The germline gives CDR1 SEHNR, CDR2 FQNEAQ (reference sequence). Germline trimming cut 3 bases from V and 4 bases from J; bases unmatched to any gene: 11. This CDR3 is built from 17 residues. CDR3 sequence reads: CASSFPLRLAPYNEQFF. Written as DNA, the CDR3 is TGTGCCAGCAGCTTCCCTCTTCGACTAGCGCCTTACAATGAGCAGTTCTTC.

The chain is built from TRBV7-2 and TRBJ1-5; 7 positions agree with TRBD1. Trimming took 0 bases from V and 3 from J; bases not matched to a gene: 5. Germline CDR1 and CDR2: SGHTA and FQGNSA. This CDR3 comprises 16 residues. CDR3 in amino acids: CASSLAGTVNNQPQHF. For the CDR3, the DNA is TGTGCCAGCAGCTTAGCCGGGACAGTTAACAATCAGCCCCAGCATTTT.

CDR3 loop: CASIRHEQYF. CDR3 coding DNA: TGTGCCAGCATCAGGCACGAGCAGTACTTC. The V gene is TRBV5-6, the J gene TRBJ2-7; no firm D call. Trimming shortened V by 6 bases and J by 5 bases, and 6 bases separated the two germline ends. Germline assignment: CDR1 SGHDT and CDR2 YYEEEE. The CDR3 has 10 amino acids.

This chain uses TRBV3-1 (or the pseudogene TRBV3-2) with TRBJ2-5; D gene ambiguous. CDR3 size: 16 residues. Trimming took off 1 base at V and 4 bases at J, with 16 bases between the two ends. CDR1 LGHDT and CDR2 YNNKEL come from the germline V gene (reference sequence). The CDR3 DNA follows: TGTGCCAGCAGCCAAGCGGGCACAGAGGTAGGAGAGACCCAGTACTTC. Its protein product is CASSQAGTEVGETQYF.

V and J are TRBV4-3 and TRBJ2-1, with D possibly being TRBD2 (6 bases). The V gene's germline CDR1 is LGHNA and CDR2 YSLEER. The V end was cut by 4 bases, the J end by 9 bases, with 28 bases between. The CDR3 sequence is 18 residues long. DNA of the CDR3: TGCGCCAGCAGCCTTTGGAGACCGGGTTTTGGGGGGTTCAGTGAGCAGTTCTTC. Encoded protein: CASSLWRPGFGGFSEQFF.

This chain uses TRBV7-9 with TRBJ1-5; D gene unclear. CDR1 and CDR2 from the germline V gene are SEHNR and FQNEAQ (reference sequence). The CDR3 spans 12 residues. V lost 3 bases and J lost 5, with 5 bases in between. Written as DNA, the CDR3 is TGTGCCAGCAGCTTTGGGGATCAGCCCCAGCATTTT. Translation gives CASSFGDQPQHF. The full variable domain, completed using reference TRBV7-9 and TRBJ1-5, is DTGVSQNPRHKITKRGQNVTFRCDPISEHNRLYWYRQTLGQGPEFLTYFQNEAQLEKSRLLSDRFSAERPKGSFSTLEIQRTEQGDSAMYLCASSFGDQPQHFGDGTRLSIL.

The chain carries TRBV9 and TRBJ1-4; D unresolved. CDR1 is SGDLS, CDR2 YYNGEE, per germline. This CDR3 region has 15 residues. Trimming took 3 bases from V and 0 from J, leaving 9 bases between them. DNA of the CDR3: TGTGCCAGCAGCGCCCTGGATTCAACTAATGAAAAACTGTTTTTT. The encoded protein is CASSALDSTNEKLFF.

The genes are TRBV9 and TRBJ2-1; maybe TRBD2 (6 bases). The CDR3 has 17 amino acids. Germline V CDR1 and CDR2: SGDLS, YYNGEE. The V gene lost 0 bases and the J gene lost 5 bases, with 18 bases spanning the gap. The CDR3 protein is CASSVAFQGLTNNEQFF. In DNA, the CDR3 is TGTGCCAGCAGCGTAGCCTTCCAGGGACTTACTAACAATGAGCAGTTCTTC.

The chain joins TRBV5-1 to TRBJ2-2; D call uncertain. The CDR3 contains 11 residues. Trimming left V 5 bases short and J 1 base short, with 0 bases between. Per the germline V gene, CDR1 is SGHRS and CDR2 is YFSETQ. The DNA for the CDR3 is TGCGCCAGCAGGAACACCGGGGAGCTGTTTTTT. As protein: CASRNTGELFF.

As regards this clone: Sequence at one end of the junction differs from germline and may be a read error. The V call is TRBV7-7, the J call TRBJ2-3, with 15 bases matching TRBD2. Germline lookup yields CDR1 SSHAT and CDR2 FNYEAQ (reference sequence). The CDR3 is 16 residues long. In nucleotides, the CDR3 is TGTGCTAGCAGCCCTTACTCGGGACTAGCGGGAGGTACGCAGTATTTT. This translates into CASSPYSGLAGGTQYF.

The CDR3 DNA is TGTGCCAGCAGCCAGCCAGGGGAAGGAAGGTACGCTGAAGCTTTCTTT. This codes for CASSQPGEGRYAEAFF. This chain joins TRBV3-1 (or the pseudogene TRBV3-2) and TRBJ1-1; tentative D call: TRBD1 (6 bases). V dropped 3 bases and J dropped 6 bases, with 20 bases sitting between them. The CDR3 runs 16 residues. From germline, CDR1 is LGHDT and CDR2 YNNKEL (reference sequence).